This T cell receptor beta chain came from a study of breast tumors, draining lymph nodes, adjacent tissues. TCRdb processed the multiplex PCR reads anew with MiXCR; each CDR3 protein has one entry. The sample records about 270,000 distinct CDR3 sequences, 30% being singletons. Whole-study results and caveats: Data only fit, rather than demonstrated, lymph node origin of most tumor T cells.

Ten or more counts support this clonotype. Antigen unknown. Axillary draining lymph nodes of breast cancer patients supplied the node samples. The sample consisted of axillary lymph node tissue. The clonotype was recovered from a female donor with breast cancer. Some clones in this sample may be carry-over from other donors' samples.

DNA of the CDR3: TGCGCCAGCAGCGCGCGAGAGTGGGAGACTGAAGCTTTCTTT. Encoded protein: CASSAREWETEAFF. V usage is TRBV5-1 and J usage is TRBJ1-1; D uncertain. The germline CDR1 and CDR2 sequences are SGHRS and YFSETQ. The CDR3 has 14 residues. The V end was cut by 4 bases, the J end by 5 bases, with 15 bases between.